The 26 T cell receptor beta chains given below trace back to one sample, sequenced in a study of CD8 T cells in Susac syndrome. RNA in amounts of roughly 0.5 to 1 ug was reverse transcribed with random hexamers. TCRdb re-called the immunoSEQ multiplex PCR reads with MiXCR, one entry per CDR3 protein. The profile covers under 200,000 distinct CDR3 sequences, with 94% appearing a single time and over 0.095% taken by the ten largest. Specimen: CD4+ T cells from PBMCs. These receptors were obtained from a human donor with Susac syndrome.

The V gene is TRBV3-1, the J gene TRBJ1-2; TRBD1 matches at 11 bases. This CDR3 comprises 15 residues. J was trimmed by 6 bases and V by 4 bases; bases with no gene match: 7. The germline V gene encodes CDR1 LGHDT and CDR2 YNNKEL (reference sequence). The CDR3 region is CASSPTGTGGHGYTF. Written as DNA, the CDR3 is TGTGCCAGCAGCCCAACCGGGACAGGGGGTCATGGCTACACCTTC.

J is TRBJ1-2 and V is TRBV29-1, with 11 bases lining up with TRBD1. The V and J ends lost 3 bases and 6 bases, in that order; junction bases with no gene match: 3. Germline lookup yields CDR1 SQVTM and CDR2 ANQGSEA. This CDR3 has 13 residues. In nucleotides, the CDR3 is TGCAGCGTTGACGGGACAGGGGGGGATGGCTACACCTTC. It yields the protein CSVDGTGGDGYTF.

The chain couples TRBV30 to TRBJ1-5; no reliable D call. The CDR3 has 14 amino acids. The germline V gene encodes CDR1 GTSNPN and CDR2 SVGIG (reference sequence). V lost 1 base and J lost 0, with 7 bases in between. For the CDR3, the DNA is TGTGCCTGGAGTGAGGACTATAGCAATCAGCCCCAGCATTTT. This gives the protein CAWSEDYSNQPQHF.

The chain carries TRBV7-8 and TRBJ2-3, with TRBD1 as a possible D gene (5 bases). Trimming shortened V by 1 base and J by 1 base, and 9 bases separated the two germline ends. Germline lookup yields CDR1 SGHVS and CDR2 FQNEAQ. There are 15 residues in the CDR3. The CDR3 coding sequence is TGTGCCAGCAGCTTAGTAGGGGATCGCACAGATACGCAGTATTTT. Translating it yields CASSLVGDRTDTQYF.

The chain carries TRBV6-6 and TRBJ1-1; tentatively, D is TRBD1 (6 bases). CDR1 and CDR2 (germline): MNHNY, SVGAGI (reference sequence). Trimming stripped 10 bases from V and 1 base from J, with 10 bases between. CDR3 size: 12 residues. The CDR3 loop reads CATTQGNTEAFF. Here the CDR3 DNA reads TGTGCCACGACACAGGGGAACACTGAAGCTTTCTTT.

This clonotype was found once. The rearrangement joins TRBV9 to TRBJ1-6; D ambiguous. Germline CDR1 SGDLS, CDR2 YYNGEE. This CDR3 has 15 amino acids. Trimming cost V 0 bases and J 9 bases, with 13 bases left between them. The CDR3 DNA is TGTGCCAGCAGCGTAGAGGTAGGGATTACTTCACCCCTCCACTTT. Translating it yields CASSVEVGITSPLHF.

The V and J genes are TRBV7-2 and TRBJ2-7, with 12 bases that match TRBD1. In germline, CDR1 is SGHTA, CDR2 FQGNSA. The CDR3 covers 15 residues. V lost 1 base, J lost 6 bases, and 4 bases stayed unmatched. This chain's CDR3 is CASSLGGTGGSEQYF. CDR3 sequence (DNA): TGTGCCAGCAGCTTAGGGGGGACAGGGGGCAGCGAGCAGTACTTC.

The chain is built from TRBV29-1 and TRBJ2-1; 8 bases line up with TRBD1. V lost 4 bases, J lost 9 bases, and 8 bases stayed unmatched. The CDR3 loop spans 13 amino acids. Germline loops: CDR1 SQVTM, CDR2 ANQGSEA. CDR3 DNA: TGCAGCGTTGGGCAGGGGGCTTGGAGTGAGCAGTTCTTC. Its protein is CSVGQGAWSEQFF.

This clonotype was recorded only once. CDR3 residues: CASSQRYSYEQYF. The CDR3 DNA is TGTGCCAGCAGCCAGCGATACTCCTACGAGCAGTACTTC. The rearrangement uses TRBV3-1 and TRBJ2-7; D uncertain. The germline gives CDR1 LGHDT, CDR2 YNNKEL (reference sequence). V lost 3 bases, J lost 0 bases, and 6 bases lay in between. This CDR3 has 13 amino acids.

The V call is TRBV12-3 or TRBV12-4, the J call TRBJ1-1; D is possibly TRBD1 (5 bases). V lost 5 bases and J lost 0, with 13 bases in between. The CDR3 extends over 15 amino acids. The CDR3 loop is CASSPRELMNTEAFF. The DNA of the CDR3 is TGTGCCAGCAGTCCCAGGGAATTGATGAACACTGAAGCTTTCTTT.

The V call is TRBV20-1, the J call TRBJ2-5; 7 bases line up with TRBD2. This CDR3 contains 14 residues. Germline values: CDR1 DFQATT, CDR2 SNEGSKA (reference sequence). Trimming took 3 bases from V and 4 from J; bases not matched to a gene: 8. For the CDR3, the DNA is TGCAGTGCTAGCGCGGGGGTTCAAGGAGAGACCCAGTACTTC. Its protein is CSASAGVQGETQYF.

This chain connects TRBV9 to TRBJ2-5; D is uncertain. Germline loops: CDR1 SGDLS, CDR2 YYNGEE. V was trimmed by 0 bases and J by 5 bases, leaving 11 bases between them. The CDR3 length is 14 residues. The CDR3: CASSVGGMGETQYF. The CDR3 DNA is TGTGCCAGCAGCGTAGGTGGGATGGGCGAGACCCAGTACTTC.

The rearrangement uses TRBV25-1 and TRBJ1-2; maybe TRBD1 (6 bases). Germline V lookup: CDR1 MGHDK, CDR2 SYGVNS. The CDR3 is 13 amino acids. V was shortened by 2 bases and J by 5 bases, with 9 bases between the two germline ends. CDR3 protein: CASSEATGYGYTF. The CDR3 DNA sequence: TGTGCCAGCAGTGAAGCCACAGGGTATGGCTACACCTTC.

This chain links TRBV4-3 with TRBJ1-4, with TRBD1 identical over 9 bases. CDR1 LGHNA and CDR2 YSLEER come from the germline V gene. V lost 3 bases to trimming and J lost 6 bases; unmatched junction nucleotides: 2. This CDR3 contains 14 residues. The CDR3 coding sequence is TGCGCCAGCAGCCAGGACAGGGGTTATGAAAAACTGTTTTTT. It yields the protein CASSQDRGYEKLFF.

The chain joins TRBV3-1 to TRBJ2-1; 8 nucleotides match TRBD2. V was clipped by 6 bases and J by 6 bases; unmatched bases: 10. The germline gives CDR1 LGHDT, CDR2 YNNKEL (reference sequence). This CDR3 has 15 residues. CDR3 bases: TGTGCCAGCAGGGACGGCGGGGGGTCATTCAATGAGCAGTTCTTC. Translation: CASRDGGGSFNEQFF.

This chain joins TRBV25-1 and TRBJ1-1; unclear D gene. Germline values: CDR1 MGHDK, CDR2 SYGVNS. This CDR3 comprises 14 residues. Trimming took 6 bases from V and 3 from J, leaving 14 bases between them. The CDR3 loop reads CASRAVGSHTEAFF. CDR3 in DNA: TGTGCCAGCAGGGCCGTGGGCAGCCACACTGAAGCTTTCTTT.

The V call is TRBV6-6, the J call TRBJ1-6; 7 nucleotides match TRBD1. Unmatched junction bases numbered 5, after V lost 4 bases and J lost 8 bases. Germline loops: CDR1 MNHNY, CDR2 SVGAGI (reference sequence). The CDR3 spans 14 residues. CDR3 sequence reads: CASSSPGQYSPLHF. DNA for the CDR3: TGTGCCAGCAGTTCACCGGGACAGTATTCACCCCTCCACTTT.

The genes are TRBV13 and TRBJ1-1, with D possibly being TRBD1 (5 bases). Germline lookup yields CDR1 PRHDT and CDR2 FYEKMQ (reference sequence). The CDR3 has 14 amino acids. Trimming cost V 4 bases and J 1 base, with 10 bases left between them. The CDR3 sequence is CASSSGQRNTEAFF. The CDR3, as DNA: TGTGCCAGCAGCTCCGGACAAAGGAACACTGAAGCTTTCTTT. The full variable domain, in which reference TRBV13 and TRBJ1-1 provide the parts outside the CDR3, is AAGVIQSPRHLIKEKRETATLKCYPIPRHDTVYWYQQGPGQDPQFLISFYEKMQSDKGSIPDRFSAQQFSDYHSELNMSSLELGDSALYFCASSSGQRNTEAFFGQGTRLTVV.

CDR3 region: CASSLQDDQPQHF. CDR3 sequence (DNA): TGTGCCAGCAGCTTGCAAGATGATCAGCCCCAGCATTTT. V and J are TRBV5-6 and TRBJ1-5; D gene uncertain. CDR3 size: 13 residues. The germline V and J ends were trimmed by 1 base and 5 bases, with 7 bases remaining between them. From germline, CDR1 is SGHDT and CDR2 YYEEEE.

The chain joins TRBV5-1 to TRBJ2-5, with a possible D match to TRBD1 (6 bases). Germline CDR1 and CDR2: SGHRS and YFSETQ. This CDR3 is built from 15 residues. Trimming pared 4 bases from V and 2 bases from J, leaving 15 bases between. The CDR3 region has the DNA TGCGCCAGCAGCGTTGGCAGGGGCGTACAAGAGACCCAGTACTTC. Translated: CASSVGRGVQETQYF.

J is TRBJ2-3 and V is TRBV29-1, with D possibly being TRBD1 or TRBD2 (5 bases each). The germline V gene has CDR1 SQVTM and CDR2 ANQGSEA. V lost 0 bases and J lost 0, with 13 bases in between. The CDR3 has 16 residues. CDR3 nucleotide sequence: TGCAGCGTTGAAGATATAAGGGACCAGAGCACAGATACGCAGTATTTT. This encodes CSVEDIRDQSTDTQYF.

The V gene is TRBV12-3 or TRBV12-4, the J gene TRBJ1-1, with a tentative D call TRBD1 (6 bases). Trimming shortened V by 3 bases and J by 7 bases, and 15 bases separated the two germline ends. The CDR3 has 14 residues. The CDR3 here is CASSLFGQSLEAFF. DNA of the CDR3: TGTGCCAGCAGTTTGTTTGGACAGAGTCTTGAAGCTTTCTTT.

The rearrangement uses TRBV19 and TRBJ1-5, with D uncertain. The germline V and J ends were trimmed by 6 bases and 1 base, with 13 bases remaining between them. The CDR3 is made up of 15 amino acids. The germline CDR1 and CDR2 sequences are LNHDA and SQIVND (reference sequence). The CDR3 reads CASRRLPGSNQPQHF. CDR3 sequence (DNA): TGTGCCAGTAGACGCTTACCGGGGAGCAATCAGCCCCAGCATTTT.

This chain joins TRBV20-1 and TRBJ1-6; no firm D call. Per the germline V gene, CDR1 is DFQATT and CDR2 is SNEGSKA (reference sequence). V gave up 1 base and J gave up 7 bases, with 8 bases separating them. The CDR3 extends over 13 amino acids. The CDR3 sequence is CSARVDGNSPLHF. The CDR3 DNA reads as TGCAGTGCTAGAGTAGACGGGAATTCACCCCTCCACTTT.

This chain connects TRBV12-3 or TRBV12-4 to TRBJ2-5; weak D call: TRBD1 (6 bases). This CDR3 comprises 16 residues. With 5 bases removed from V and 4 bases from J, the gap between germline ends came to 20 bases. CDR3 DNA sequence: TGTGCCAGCAGTCAGGGCACAGGGAGTGGGGCAGAGACCCAGTACTTC. This codes for CASSQGTGSGAETQYF.

V usage is TRBV6-5 and J usage is TRBJ2-7, with D uncertain. V shed 0 bases and J shed 6 bases, with 12 bases lying between them. CDR1 is MNHEY, CDR2 SVGAGI, per germline. The CDR3 runs to 14 residues. The CDR3 nucleotides read TGTGCCAGCAGTTACTCGAAGCCACCCCCCGAGCAGTACTTC. Protein: CASSYSKPPPEQYF.